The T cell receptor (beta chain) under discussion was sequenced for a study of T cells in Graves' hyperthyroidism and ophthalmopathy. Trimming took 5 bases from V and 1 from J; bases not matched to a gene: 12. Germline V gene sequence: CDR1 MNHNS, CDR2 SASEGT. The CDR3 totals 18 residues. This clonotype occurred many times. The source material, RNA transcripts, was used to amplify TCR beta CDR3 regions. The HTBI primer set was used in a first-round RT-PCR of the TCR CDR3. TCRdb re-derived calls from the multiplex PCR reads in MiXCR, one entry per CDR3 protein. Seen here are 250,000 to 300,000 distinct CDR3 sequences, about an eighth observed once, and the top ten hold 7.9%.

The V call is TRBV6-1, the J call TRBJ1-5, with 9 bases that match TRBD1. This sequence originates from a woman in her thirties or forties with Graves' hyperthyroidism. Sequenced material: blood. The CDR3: CASSSLASTGGSNQPQHF. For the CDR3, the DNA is TGTGCCAGCAGTTCCCTAGCATCGACAGGGGGGAGCAATCAGCCCCAGCATTTT.